These 25 T cell receptor beta chains were sequenced from one sample in a study of shared clonotypes between healthy human individuals. CD45RO-negative cells were positively selected for CCR7, leaving out terminally differentiated effector memory CD45RA+ cells. Sequenced by immunoSEQ multiplex PCR; TCRdb stores in-frame clones only, minus some. The data hold approximately 2,000,000 clones, with just under 95% observed a single time. The sequencing input was naive CD8+ T cells from PBMCs. The receptors were sampled from a man aged 18 to 30 in good health. Some clones in this sample may be carry-over from other donors' samples.

With respect to this clone: Other nucleotide sequences in the sample specify the same CDR3. The CDR3 region has the DNA TGTGCCAGCAGCGTAGACGGCTCCTACGAGCAGTACTTC. It yields the protein CASSVDGSYEQYF. V usage is TRBV9 and J usage is TRBJ2-7; D not certain. The CDR3 length is 13 residues. From germline, CDR1 is SGDLS and CDR2 YYNGEE. V dropped 0 bases and J dropped 0 bases, with 4 bases sitting between them.

The rearrangement links TRBV29-1 to TRBJ1-5; D uncertain. The CDR3 has 13 amino acids. Per germline, CDR1 SQVTM and CDR2 ANQGSEA. Trimming stripped 0 bases from V and 5 bases from J, with 8 bases between. The CDR3 loop reads CSVEEGGDQPQHF. CDR3 nucleotides: TGCAGCGTTGAAGAGGGAGGAGATCAGCCCCAGCATTTT.

About this clone itself: Other DNA sequences from this sample encode an identical CDR3 as well. This chain joins TRBV5-1 and TRBJ2-7; 7 positions match TRBD1. The CDR3 is made up of 14 amino acids. Losses at the gene ends were 0 bases for V and 3 bases for J; bases not matched to a gene: 3. CDR1 SGHRS and CDR2 YFSETQ come from the germline V gene. The CDR3 region is CASSLVGQSYEQYF. CDR3 nucleotide sequence: TGCGCCAGCAGCTTGGTGGGACAGAGCTACGAGCAGTACTTC.

The chain has TRBV11-1 and TRBJ2-1, with 10 bases fitting TRBD1. Germline V gives CDR1 SGHAT, CDR2 FQDESV (reference sequence). With 6 bases clipped from V and 6 bases from J, the junction kept 2 bases outside the gene matches. This CDR3 region has 13 residues. CDR3 DNA sequence: TGTGCCAGCAGGGACAGGGGGATCAATGAGCAGTTCTTC. Translation: CASRDRGINEQFF.

V is TRBV27 and J is TRBJ2-1; tentative D call: TRBD2 (7 bases). CDR3 length equals 14 residues. CDR1 is MNHEY, CDR2 SMNVEV, per germline (reference sequence). Trimming stripped 8 bases from V and 8 bases from J, with 19 bases between. In DNA, the CDR3 is TGTGCCAGCTCCGCCCGGGGGGCGCGAGATGAGCAGTTCTTC. It specifies CASSARGARDEQFF.

The chain is built from TRBV4-2 and TRBJ2-7; D might be TRBD1 (5 bases). The V and J ends lost 1 base and 4 bases respectively, with 20 bases between them. The germline V gene has CDR1 LGHNA and CDR2 YNFKEQ. The CDR3 spans 17 residues. The CDR3 here is CASSQVERVGRVYEQYF. The CDR3 DNA follows: TGTGCCAGCAGCCAAGTGGAGCGTGTGGGGCGAGTTTACGAGCAGTACTTC.

The chain has TRBV11-2 and TRBJ2-5; 11 bases fit TRBD1. This CDR3 contains 16 residues. The ends lost 2 bases at V and 5 bases at J; junction bases unmatched: 7. Germline loops: CDR1 SGHAT, CDR2 FQNNGV. The CDR3 DNA reads TGTGCCAGCAGCTTACTGACGGGACAGGGGGGCGAGACCCAGTACTTC. It yields the protein CASSLLTGQGGETQYF. Drawing the rest from reference TRBV11-2 and TRBJ2-5, the complete variable domain is EAGVAQSPRYKIIEKRQSVAFWCNPISGHATLYWYQQILGQGPKLLIQFQNNGVVDDSQLPKDRFSAERLKGVDSTLKIQPAKLEDSAVYLCASSLLTGQGGETQYFGPGTRLLVL.

This chain joins TRBV7-9 and TRBJ2-1, with D tentatively TRBD2 (6 bases). Germline V gene lookup returns CDR1 SEHNR and CDR2 FQNEAQ (reference sequence). The CDR3 has 12 residues. Written as DNA, the CDR3 is TGTGTCGGCGGGGCCATCTACAATGAGCAGTTCTTC. It specifies CVGGAIYNEQFF.

This chain links TRBV15 with TRBJ2-7; the D gene could be TRBD1 or TRBD2 (5 bases each). This CDR3 contains 15 residues. V gave up 3 bases and J gave up 3 bases, with 15 bases separating them. Germline V gives CDR1 LNHNV, CDR2 YYDKDF (reference sequence). CDR3 nucleotide sequence: TGTGCCACCAGCAGGGGATCCGGGACCGTCTACGAGCAGTACTTC. The encoded protein is CATSRGSGTVYEQYF. The full variable domain, completed using reference TRBV15 and TRBJ2-7, is DAMVIQNPRYQVTQFGKPVTLSCSQTLNHNVMYWYQQKSSQAPKLLFHYYDKDFNNEADTPDNFQSRRPNTSFCFLDIRSPGLGDTAMYLCATSRGSGTVYEQYFGPGTRLTVT.

The CDR3 coding sequence is TGTGCCAGCAGTGAAGGGACCGATAGCTCCTACGAGCAGTACTTC. Amino acid sequence: CASSEGTDSSYEQYF. The V call is TRBV2, the J call TRBJ2-7, with no clear D. Trimming stripped 1 base from V and 0 bases from J, with 10 bases between. CDR1 is SNHLY and CDR2 is FYNNEI in the germline V gene. This CDR3 has 15 amino acids.

This rearrangement joins TRBV30 to TRBJ2-7, with 8 bases fitting TRBD1. The CDR3 has 14 amino acids. Germline assignment: CDR1 GTSNPN and CDR2 SVGIG (reference sequence). The trim removed 2 bases at V and 1 base at J, leaving 4 bases unmatched. CDR3 DNA sequence: TGTGCCTGGAGTAACAGGGGGACTTCCTACGAGCAGTACTTC. Its translation: CAWSNRGTSYEQYF.

This chain connects TRBV10-3 to TRBJ2-1, with D maybe TRBD2 (5 bases). The CDR3 runs 16 residues. V was shortened by 2 bases and J by 3 bases, with 14 bases between the two germline ends. Germline CDR1 reads ENHRY; CDR2 reads SYGVKD. CDR3 DNA sequence: TGTGCCATCAGTGAGCCTGACCTAGGACTCTACAATGAGCAGTTCTTC. This encodes CAISEPDLGLYNEQFF.

The genes are TRBV7-8 and TRBJ1-2, with D maybe TRBD1 (6 bases). The CDR3 has 14 amino acids. CDR1 and CDR2 from the germline V gene are SGHVS and FQNEAQ. The V end was cut by 1 base, the J end by 4 bases, with 10 bases between. The CDR3 reads CASSLDRAPYGYTF. The CDR3 nucleotides are TGTGCCAGCAGCTTAGACAGGGCCCCCTATGGCTACACCTTC.

The chain carries TRBV5-8 and TRBJ2-7; D might be TRBD1 or TRBD2, each matching 5 bases. Trimming cost V 2 bases and J 2 bases, with 11 bases left between them. CDR1 is SGHTS, CDR2 YDEGEE, per germline. The CDR3 covers 14 residues. CDR3 nucleotide sequence: TGTGCCAGCAGCTTCCGGGACGTCACCTACGAGCAGTACTTC. It codes for CASSFRDVTYEQYF.

In regard to this clone: The same CDR3 also results from other DNA sequences found in this sample. This chain links TRBV5-1 with TRBJ1-1, with 10 bases aligning to TRBD1. The germline V gene has CDR1 SGHRS and CDR2 YFSETQ. The CDR3 extends over 13 amino acids. V shed 3 bases and J 4 bases; nucleotides not matched to a gene: 0. The CDR3 spells CASSWTGGTEAFF. In DNA, the CDR3 is TGCGCCAGCAGCTGGACAGGGGGCACTGAAGCTTTCTTT.

The rearrangement uses TRBV9 and TRBJ2-3; possible D gene TRBD2, 5 bases. Trimming left V 0 bases short and J 2 bases short, with 10 bases between. The germline V gene has CDR1 SGDLS and CDR2 YYNGEE. The CDR3 totals 15 residues. The CDR3 here is CASSVGGDPTDTQYF. As DNA, the CDR3 is TGTGCCAGCAGCGTAGGGGGAGATCCCACAGATACGCAGTATTTT.

Concerning this clone: No DNA is shown, since the ends of the CDR3 on it are uncertain; the CDR3 is the one TCRdb lists. The rearrangement joins TRBV27 to TRBJ1-5; the D segment call TRBD1 is taken from the table without a DNA check. 13 amino acids form the CDR3, both terminal residues included. Per germline, CDR1 MNHEY and CDR2 SMNVEV (reference sequence). The CDR3 reads CASTSDRAAPQHF.

V usage is TRBV16 and J usage is TRBJ2-3; D is ambiguous. Trimming stripped 5 bases from V and 0 bases from J, with 12 bases between. This CDR3 spans 15 amino acids. Germline V gene sequence: CDR1 KGHSY, CDR2 FQNENV. The DNA of the CDR3 is TGTGCCAGCAGCGCGAAGTTGGCTAGCACAGATACGCAGTATTTT. Residues: CASSAKLASTDTQYF.

Here the CDR3 reads CASSLDPRQGWTEAFF. The CDR3 region has the DNA TGTGCCAGCAGCTTAGACCCCCGACAGGGTTGGACTGAAGCTTTCTTT. V usage is TRBV7-9 and J usage is TRBJ1-1; 7 bases map to TRBD1. Germline V gives CDR1 SEHNR, CDR2 FQNEAQ (reference sequence). CDR3 size: 16 residues. The J segment lost 5 bases and the V segment lost 1 base, leaving 10 bases of the junction unmatched. Complete variable domain (other parts from reference TRBV7-9 and TRBJ1-1): DTGVSQNPRHKITKRGQNVTFRCDPISEHNRLYWYRQTLGQGPEFLTYFQNEAQLEKSRLLSDRFSAERPKGSFSTLEIQRTEQGDSAMYLCASSLDPRQGWTEAFFGQGTRLTVV.

The chain combines TRBV5-6 with TRBJ1-5; no reliable D call. The V end was cut by 2 bases, the J end by 1 base, with 7 bases between. Germline lookup yields CDR1 SGHDT and CDR2 YYEEEE. The CDR3 covers 14 residues. The CDR3 DNA reads as TGTGCCAGCAGCTTAGGACGGAGCAATCAGCCCCAGCATTTT. Protein sequence: CASSLGRSNQPQHF.

The CDR3 nucleotides are TGTGCCAGCAGCTCACACCTTTTCGTCGCCGACACCTTC. It yields the protein CASSSHLFVADTF. This chain uses TRBV7-9 with TRBJ1-2, with D unresolved. Germline V gives CDR1 SEHNR, CDR2 FQNEAQ (reference sequence). The V end was cut by 4 bases, the J end by 12 bases, with 18 bases between. The length of the CDR3 is 13 residues.

The CDR3 loop is CASSLFLGSETQYF. CDR3 DNA sequence: TGTGCCAGCAGTTTATTCTTGGGCTCCGAGACCCAGTACTTC. The rearrangement links TRBV27 to TRBJ2-5; no clear D. The CDR3 has 14 amino acids. The germline CDR1 and CDR2 sequences are MNHEY and SMNVEV (reference sequence). Trimming left V 1 base short and J 5 bases short, with 11 bases between.

This rearrangement joins TRBV19 to TRBJ2-7; D ambiguous. Deletions cut 1 base from V and 3 bases from J, with 7 bases between. Germline values: CDR1 LNHDA, CDR2 SQIVND (reference sequence). CDR3 length equals 13 residues. The CDR3 DNA reads as TGTGCCAGTAGTATAGGCCAGGTCTACGAGCAGTACTTC. It is translated as CASSIGQVYEQYF.

This rearrangement joins TRBV14 to TRBJ2-7, with D perhaps TRBD2 (5 bases). The CDR3 is 12 residues long. In germline, CDR1 is SGHDN, CDR2 FVKESK. Between the trimmed V and J ends, which lost 4 bases and 7 bases, there was a span of 11 bases. The DNA for the CDR3 is TGTGCCAGCAGCCTTTCGACGGGGGAGCAGTACTTC. Protein product: CASSLSTGEQYF. The full variable domain, rest sourced from reference TRBV14 and TRBJ2-7, is EAGVTQFPSHSVIEKGQTVTLRCDPISGHDNLYWYRRVMGKEIKFLLHFVKESKQDESGMPNNRFLAERTGGTYSTLKVQPAELEDSGVYFCASSLSTGEQYFGPGTRLTVT.

This clone was recorded once. Written as DNA, the CDR3 is TGTGCCAGCAGTGGGGGGGGACATGCCTACGAGCAGTACTTC. Encoded protein: CASSGGGHAYEQYF. The chain has TRBV27 and TRBJ2-7; maybe TRBD2 (7 bases). Looked up from germline, CDR1 is MNHEY and CDR2 is SMNVEV (reference sequence). The V and J ends lost 5 bases and 2 bases respectively, with 13 bases between them. This CDR3 contains 14 residues.